Described below is a single T cell receptor (beta chain) sequence and its context. Conventional CD4 T cells were sorted as CD4+CD127+ cells. The sample comes from a study of B cell selection in AIRE deficiency. This table comes from immunoSEQ multiplex PCR, and its TCRdb copy is limited to in-frame clones, with some not included. The top ten clones hold roughly 0.23% of a sample with approximately 25,000 clones, roughly 95% of them seen once. Germline CDR1 is SQVTM and CDR2 is ANQGSEA. V lost 7 bases, J lost 1 base, and 7 bases stayed unmatched. The CDR3 length is 14 residues. This receptor was obtained from a human donor in good health. Material: CD4+CD127+ conventional T cells sorted from PBMCs. The chain joins TRBV29-1 to TRBJ2-1; 7 nucleotides match TRBD2. The CDR3, as DNA: TGCAGCGATCTCCCGGGAGGTTCCTACAATGAGCAGTTCTTC. This sequence encodes CSDLPGGSYNEQFF.